The present entry profiles one T cell receptor beta chain with its context. The CDR3 is 17 amino acids. The PCR ran on 60 Vbeta and 13 Jbeta primers. Here immunoSEQ multiplex PCR was the method, and the copy in TCRdb shows in-frame clones only, minus some. The table has under 55,000 clones, around 70% seen once. These data originate in a study of cytomegalovirus exposure and HLA in healthy donors. Study-level information: Earlier, approximately 180 million T cells were analyzed, and 90 million to 140 million unique TCR beta sequences were found among them.

The chain is built from TRBV21-1 and TRBJ2-3; the listed D gene, TRBD2, was not tested against the DNA. TRBV21-1 represents a pseudogene. The source is a woman in her forties or fifties in good health and CMV-seronegative. Sequencing was done on a sample of PBMCs. CDR3 coding DNA: TGTGCCAGCAGCATCGCCCTAGCGATTGAGAGCACAGATACGCAGTATTTT. Translation: CASSIALAIESTDTQYF.